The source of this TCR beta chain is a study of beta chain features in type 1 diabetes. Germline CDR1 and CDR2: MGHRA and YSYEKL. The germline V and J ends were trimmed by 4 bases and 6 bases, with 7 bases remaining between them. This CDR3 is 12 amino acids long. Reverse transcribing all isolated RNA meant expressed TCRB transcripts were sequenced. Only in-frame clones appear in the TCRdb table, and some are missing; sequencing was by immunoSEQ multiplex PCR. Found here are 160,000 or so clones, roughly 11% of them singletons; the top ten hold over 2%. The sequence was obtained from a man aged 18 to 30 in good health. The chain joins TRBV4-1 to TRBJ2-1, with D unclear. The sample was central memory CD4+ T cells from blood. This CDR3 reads CASSPRRNEQFF. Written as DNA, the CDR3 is TGCGCCAGCAGCCCAAGACGCAATGAGCAGTTCTTC.